The 25 T cell receptor beta chains below all came from one sample that was sequenced in a study of PD-1 blockade in classical Hodgkin lymphoma (TCRdb year 2020). In light of the paper, this sample's time point label describes: cycle 1 day 1 (C1D1), immediately before nivolumab initiation. Every trial patient had relapsed following autologous stem cell transplantation, and prior brentuximab vedotin exposure was what differed among cohorts A, B and C. Using a Miltenyi CD8+ T cell isolation kit, CD8+ T cells were purified from thawed PBMCs through magnetic negative selection. Preparation of the library involved the immunoSEQ multiplex PCR assay. This is the immuneACCESS table as TCRdb keeps it, with only in-frame sequences that have V and J called. A part of the clones is gone; compared with another copy, unresolved V genes explain less than half, and the rest is unexplained. Within this sample are 9,500 to 12,000 clones, with approximately 81% of them counted one time only. Under 45% of the sample lies in the top ten.

Specimen: CD8+ T cells from blood, collected at baseline. Receptors were obtained from a human donor with classical Hodgkin lymphoma.

This chain uses TRBV4-1 with TRBJ2-3; 10 bases match TRBD1. The V gene's germline CDR1 is MGHRA and CDR2 YSYEKL. CDR3 length equals 15 residues. Trimming removed 4 bases from V and 0 bases from J; junction bases left unmatched: 1. The DNA of the CDR3 is TGCGCCAGCAGCCCGGGACAGGGGAGCACAGATACGCAGTATTTT. Translating gives CASSPGQGSTDTQYF.

A single count supports this clone. This chain connects TRBV6-4 to TRBJ2-1; D gene unclear. The CDR3 has 18 amino acids. Deletions cut 0 bases from V and 1 base from J, with 16 bases between. Germline CDR1 MRHNA, CDR2 SNTAGT. CDR3 DNA: TGTGCCAGCAGTGACTCGTTATGGGTTGGTGGGTCCTACAATGAGCAGTTCTTC. It translates to CASSDSLWVGGSYNEQFF.

The V and J genes are TRBV18 and TRBJ2-3; 11 bases align to TRBD2. V shed 5 bases and J 3 bases; nucleotides not matched to a gene: 10. The CDR3 runs 17 residues. CDR1 and CDR2 from the germline V gene are KGHSH and LQKENI. CDR3 in DNA: TGTGCCAGCTCAGCGACTAGCGGGATAGTTTTAACAGATACGCAGTATTTT. Protein sequence: CASSATSGIVLTDTQYF. Filled out from reference TRBV18 and TRBJ2-3, the complete variable domain reads NAGVMQNPRHLVRRRGQEARLRCSPMKGHSHVYWYRQLPEEGLKFMVYLQKENIIDESGMPKERFSAEFPKEGPSILRIQQVVRGDSAAYFCASSATSGIVLTDTQYFGPGTRLTVL.

The CDR3 protein is CASSESTPPYEQYF. DNA for the CDR3: TGTGCCAGCAGTGAGTCTACCCCCCCCTACGAGCAGTACTTC. The rearrangement links TRBV6-1 to TRBJ2-7, with D uncertain. The CDR3 runs 14 residues. Germline assignment: CDR1 MNHNS and CDR2 SASEGT. V was pared by 3 bases and J by 2 bases, with 11 bases between.

The V call is TRBV11-3, the J call TRBJ2-7; TRBD1 aligns across 8 bases. The V segment lost 4 bases and the J segment 4 bases; nucleotides outside the gene matches: 18. Germline-derived CDR1 and CDR2 are SGHNT and YENEEA. The CDR3 is made up of 18 amino acids. CDR3: CASSWRQGAPLSGYEQYF. Written as DNA, the CDR3 is TGTGCCAGCAGCTGGCGGCAGGGGGCCCCCTTATCAGGGTACGAGCAGTACTTC.

The chain is built from TRBV6-5 and TRBJ2-2; 11 nucleotides align to TRBD1. The CDR3 is 14 residues long. CDR1 and CDR2 from the germline V gene are MNHEY and SVGAGI. J gave up 4 bases and V 6 bases, and 1 base lay outside the gene matches. CDR3 bases: TGTGCCAGCAGGGGGACAGGGGGCACCGGGGAGCTGTTTTTT. Amino acid sequence: CASRGTGGTGELFF.

This clone was picked up a small number of times. This rearrangement joins TRBV27 to TRBJ2-7, with D possibly TRBD2 on 6 matching bases. Germline lookup yields CDR1 MNHEY and CDR2 SMNVEV (reference sequence). The CDR3 spans 13 residues. Trimming stripped 3 bases from V and 3 bases from J, with 9 bases between. The CDR3 DNA reads as TGTGCCAGCAGTTTCGGGGGAGGCTACGAGCAGTACTTC. Translation gives CASSFGGGYEQYF.

A few counts support this clone. The rearrangement joins TRBV28 to TRBJ1-5; 7 bases are shared with TRBD1. This CDR3 has 15 residues. CDR1 is MDHEN, CDR2 SYDVKM, per germline. With V trimmed by 4 bases and J by 6 bases, 9 bases remained unmatched. The DNA for the CDR3 is TGTGCCAGCAGTTCATCCGGGACAGAAATTCAGCCCCAGCATTTT. It codes for CASSSSGTEIQPQHF.

The gene calls are TRBV4-2 and TRBJ1-1; 8 bases line up with TRBD1. The CDR3 extends over 15 amino acids. From germline, CDR1 is LGHNA and CDR2 YNFKEQ. V was pared by 6 bases and J by 1 base, with 7 bases of the junction left unmatched. The CDR3 DNA follows: TGTGCCAGCAGTGAGACGGACAGGGCGAACACTGAAGCTTTCTTT. Its translation is CASSETDRANTEAFF.

The chain uses TRBV27 and TRBJ2-2; the match to TRBD2 covers 7 bases. CDR1 MNHEY and CDR2 SMNVEV come from the germline V gene (reference sequence). This CDR3 region has 13 residues. The V and J ends lost 6 bases and 6 bases, in that order; junction bases with no gene match: 4. The DNA of the CDR3 is TGTGCCAGCAGGACTAGCTATCCCGGGGAGCTGTTTTTT. Protein sequence: CASRTSYPGELFF.

The rearrangement links TRBV19 to TRBJ1-1; TRBD1 matches 8 bases. Losses at the gene ends were 11 bases for V and 4 bases for J; bases not matched to a gene: 12. This CDR3 is built from 14 residues. Germline CDR1 is LNHDA and CDR2 is SQIVND (reference sequence). The CDR3, as DNA: TGTGCCTCCCGAAATGGACAGGGTATCACTGAAGCTTTCTTT. Protein sequence: CASRNGQGITEAFF.

The chain uses TRBV4-3 and TRBJ2-7; 13 nucleotides agree with TRBD2. CDR1 and CDR2 from the germline V gene are LGHNA and YSLEER. V dropped 1 base and J dropped 1; count of bases not matched to a gene: 4. The length of the CDR3 is 17 residues. DNA of the CDR3: TGCGCCAGCAGCCAAGGGACTAGCGGGGGCGCTTCCTACGAGCAGTACTTC. Translating gives CASSQGTSGGASYEQYF.

The chain uses TRBV6-6 and TRBJ2-3; D possibly corresponds to TRBD1 (6 bases). V gave up 4 bases and J gave up 2 bases, with 16 bases separating them. The CDR3 is made up of 16 amino acids. Germline-derived CDR1 and CDR2 are MNHNY and SVGAGI (reference sequence). CDR3 in amino acids: CASSLPSWDTTDTQYF. CDR3 nucleotide sequence: TGTGCCAGCAGTTTACCCTCCTGGGACACCACAGATACGCAGTATTTT.

The chain is built from TRBV6-5 and TRBJ1-1; no definite D call. Trimming left V 0 bases short and J 1 base short, with 9 bases between. The V gene's germline CDR1 is MNHEY and CDR2 SVGAGI. This CDR3 has 15 residues. The CDR3 protein is CASSYSISGNTEAFF. As DNA, the CDR3 is TGTGCCAGCAGTTACTCGATCTCGGGGAACACTGAAGCTTTCTTT.

The genes are TRBV11-1 and TRBJ2-7; 8 bases align to TRBD2. This CDR3 has 12 amino acids. The germline gives CDR1 SGHAT, CDR2 FQDESV (reference sequence). The ends lost 4 bases at V and 6 bases at J; junction bases unmatched: 2. In nucleotides, the CDR3 is TGTGCCAGCAGCTCCCGGGGGGGCGAGCAGTACTTC. Protein sequence: CASSSRGGEQYF. Full variable domain (rest looked up from reference TRBV11-1 and TRBJ2-7): EAEVAQSPRYKITEKSQAVAFWCDPISGHATLYWYRQILGQGPELLVQFQDESVVDDSQLPKDRFSAERLKGVDSTLKIQPAELGDSAMYLCASSSRGGEQYFGPGTRLTVT.

This rearrangement joins TRBV28 to TRBJ2-1, with D unclear. Germline V gene lookup returns CDR1 MDHEN and CDR2 SYDVKM. The ends were cut back, 6 bases at V and 0 bases at J, with 18 bases in the middle. This CDR3 contains 17 residues. Here the CDR3 reads CASRVPTIPSSYNEQFF. The CDR3 coding sequence is TGTGCCAGCAGGGTTCCCACAATACCGAGCTCCTACAATGAGCAGTTCTTC.

The chain combines TRBV27 with TRBJ1-1; D call uncertain. Germline CDR1 is MNHEY and CDR2 is SMNVEV (reference sequence). Trimming stripped 3 bases from V and 4 bases from J, with 9 bases between. CDR3 length equals 13 residues. This CDR3 reads CASSFSAGTEAFF. The DNA for the CDR3 is TGTGCCAGCAGTTTTTCCGCCGGCACTGAAGCTTTCTTT.

The sample holds one count of this clone. This rearrangement joins TRBV6-6 to TRBJ2-3; 8 positions match TRBD1. Germline V gene data show CDR1 as MNHNY and CDR2 as SVGAGI (reference sequence). The CDR3 is made up of 14 amino acids. After removal of 5 bases from V and 5 bases from J, the junction contained 6 bases not matched to a gene. Here the CDR3 reads CASSADRVVDTQYF. CDR3 coding DNA: TGTGCCAGCAGTGCGGACAGGGTGGTAGATACGCAGTATTTT.

This clone appeared a few times. The rearrangement links TRBV28 to TRBJ1-1; TRBD1 matches at 10 bases. J lost 4 bases, V lost 5 bases, and 7 bases had no gene match. CDR1 MDHEN and CDR2 SYDVKM come from the germline V gene. The CDR3 is 15 residues long. The CDR3 loop is CASSLRDRGVTEAFF. The CDR3 nucleotides read TGTGCCAGCAGTCTCCGGGACAGGGGAGTCACTGAAGCTTTCTTT. Using reference TRBV28 and TRBJ1-1 for the parts outside the CDR3, the full variable domain is DVKVTQSSRYLVKRTGEKVFLECVQDMDHENMFWYRQDPGLGLRLIYFSYDVKMKEKGDIPEGYSVSREKKERFSLILESASTNQTSMYLCASSLRDRGVTEAFFGQGTRLTVV.

This chain connects TRBV11-2 to TRBJ2-7, with D uncertain. V was shortened by 5 bases and J by 0 bases, with 11 bases between the two germline ends. Germline V CDR1 and CDR2: SGHAT, FQNNGV. The CDR3 runs 14 residues. The CDR3 bases are TGTGCCAGCAGCACACCCCGGACCTCCTACGAGCAGTACTTC. As protein: CASSTPRTSYEQYF. The full variable domain, in which reference TRBV11-2 and TRBJ2-7 provide the parts outside the CDR3, is EAGVAQSPRYKIIEKRQSVAFWCNPISGHATLYWYQQILGQGPKLLIQFQNNGVVDDSQLPKDRFSAERLKGVDSTLKIQPAKLEDSAVYLCASSTPRTSYEQYFGPGTRLTVT.

This chain joins TRBV7-6 and TRBJ2-3; TRBD1 agrees at 12 bases. The CDR3 is made up of 22 amino acids. The J segment lost 0 bases and the V segment lost 4 bases, leaving 20 bases of the junction unmatched. Germline V lookup: CDR1 SGHVS, CDR2 FNYEAQ. The CDR3 here is CASSYVMSGTGGQGTSTDTQYF. CDR3 coding DNA: TGTGCCAGCAGCTACGTTATGTCCGGGACAGGGGGCCAGGGGACGAGCACAGATACGCAGTATTTT.

The V and J genes are TRBV15 and TRBJ2-1, with 9 bases identical to TRBD2. The J segment lost 2 bases and the V segment lost 0 bases, leaving 11 bases of the junction unmatched. This CDR3 region has 19 residues. Germline CDR1 LNHNV, CDR2 YYDKDF (reference sequence). The CDR3 sequence is CATSRDPVVAGGPYNEQFF. The CDR3 DNA follows: TGTGCCACCAGCAGAGATCCTGTGGTCGCGGGAGGGCCCTACAATGAGCAGTTCTTC.

V and J are TRBV4-2 and TRBJ2-5; 7 bases are shared with TRBD2. The CDR3 runs 14 residues. Germline CDR1 and CDR2: LGHNA and YNFKEQ. The V gene end was trimmed by 0 bases and the J gene end by 10 bases; junction bases not matched to a gene: 8. CDR3 loop: CASSQDESLADQYF. CDR3 DNA sequence: TGTGCCAGCAGCCAAGACGAGTCCCTAGCGGACCAGTACTTC.

This clone was counted between two and nine times. The genes are TRBV19 and TRBJ1-2; no clear D gene. Germline CDR1 is LNHDA and CDR2 is SQIVND (reference sequence). V dropped 3 bases and J dropped 8 bases, with 10 bases sitting between them. CDR3 length: 12 amino acids. CDR3 sequence reads: CASSIGSLGYTF. For the CDR3, the DNA is TGTGCCAGTAGTATTGGTAGTTTGGGCTACACCTTC.

This chain connects TRBV29-1 to TRBJ1-1; no firm D call. Per the germline V gene, CDR1 is SQVTM and CDR2 is ANQGSEA. CDR3 length: 11 residues. V lost 3 bases to trimming and J lost 2 bases, with 4 bases between them. The CDR3 loop is CSVESNTEAFF. As DNA, the CDR3 is TGCAGCGTTGAGTCCAACACTGAAGCTTTCTTT.